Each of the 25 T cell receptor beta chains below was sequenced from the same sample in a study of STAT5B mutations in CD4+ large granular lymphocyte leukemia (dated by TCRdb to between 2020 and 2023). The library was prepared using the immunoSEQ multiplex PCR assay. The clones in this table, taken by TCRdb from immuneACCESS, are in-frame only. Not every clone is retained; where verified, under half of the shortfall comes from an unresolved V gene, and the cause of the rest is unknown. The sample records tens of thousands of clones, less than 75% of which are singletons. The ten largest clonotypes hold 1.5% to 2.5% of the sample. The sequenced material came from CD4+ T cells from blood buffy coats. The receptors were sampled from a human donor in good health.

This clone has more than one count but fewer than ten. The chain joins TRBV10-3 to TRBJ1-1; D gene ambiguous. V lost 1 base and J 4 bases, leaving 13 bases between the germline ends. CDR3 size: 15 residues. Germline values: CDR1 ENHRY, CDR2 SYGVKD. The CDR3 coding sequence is TGTGCCATCAGTGAGTTGGAGGGCGGAGCCACTGAAGCTTTCTTT. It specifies CAISELEGGATEAFF.

The CDR3 loop is CASSPLGVGDEQYF. CDR3 coding DNA: TGTGCCAGCTCACCTCTGGGGGTAGGCGACGAGCAGTACTTC. This chain links TRBV18 with TRBJ2-7; perhaps D is TRBD1 or TRBD2 (5 bases each). This CDR3 contains 14 residues. Germline V gene sequence: CDR1 KGHSH, CDR2 LQKENI. V was cut by 3 bases and J by 5 bases, with 14 bases left in between. Variable domain in full (rest from reference TRBV18 and TRBJ2-7): NAGVMQNPRHLVRRRGQEARLRCSPMKGHSHVYWYRQLPEEGLKFMVYLQKENIIDESGMPKERFSAEFPKEGPSILRIQQVVRGDSAAYFCASSPLGVGDEQYFGPGTRLTVT.

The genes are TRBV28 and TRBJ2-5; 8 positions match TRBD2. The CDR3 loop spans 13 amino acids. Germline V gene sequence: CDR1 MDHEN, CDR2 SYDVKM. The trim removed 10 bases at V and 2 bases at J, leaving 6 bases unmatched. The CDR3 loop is CAITGGEQETQYF. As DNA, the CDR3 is TGTGCCATCACGGGGGGGGAACAAGAGACCCAGTACTTC.

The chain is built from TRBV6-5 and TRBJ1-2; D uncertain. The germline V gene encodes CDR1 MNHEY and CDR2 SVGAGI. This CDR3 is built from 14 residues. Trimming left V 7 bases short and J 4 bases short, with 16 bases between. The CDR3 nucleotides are TGTGCCAGCAATCACCGGGGTACAAGCTATGGCTACACCTTC. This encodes CASNHRGTSYGYTF.

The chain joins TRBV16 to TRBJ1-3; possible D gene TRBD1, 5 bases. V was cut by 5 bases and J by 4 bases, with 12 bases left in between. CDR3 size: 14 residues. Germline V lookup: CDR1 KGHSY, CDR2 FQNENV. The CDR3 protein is CASSIGTDGNTIYF. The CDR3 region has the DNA TGTGCCAGCAGCATAGGGACGGACGGAAACACCATATATTTT. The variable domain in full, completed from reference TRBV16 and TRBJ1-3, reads GEEVAQTPKHLVRGEGQKAKLYCAPIKGHSYVFWYQQVLKNEFKFLISFQNENVFDETGMPKERFSAKCLPNSPCSLEIQATKLEDSAVYFCASSIGTDGNTIYFGEGSWLTVV.

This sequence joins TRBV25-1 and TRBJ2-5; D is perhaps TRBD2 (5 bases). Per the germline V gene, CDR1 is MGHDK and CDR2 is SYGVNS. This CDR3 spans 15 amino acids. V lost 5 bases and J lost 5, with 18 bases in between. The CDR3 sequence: CASSSLSEGRETQYF. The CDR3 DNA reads TGTGCCAGCAGTTCCCTATCCGAGGGAAGGGAGACCCAGTACTTC.

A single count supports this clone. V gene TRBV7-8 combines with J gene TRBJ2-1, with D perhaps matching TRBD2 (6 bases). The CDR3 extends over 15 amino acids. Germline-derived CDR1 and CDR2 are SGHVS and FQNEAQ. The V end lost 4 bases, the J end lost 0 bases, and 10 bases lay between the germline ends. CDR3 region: CASSSAGSSYNEQFF. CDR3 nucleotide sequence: TGTGCCAGCAGCTCCGCCGGGAGCTCCTACAATGAGCAGTTCTTC.

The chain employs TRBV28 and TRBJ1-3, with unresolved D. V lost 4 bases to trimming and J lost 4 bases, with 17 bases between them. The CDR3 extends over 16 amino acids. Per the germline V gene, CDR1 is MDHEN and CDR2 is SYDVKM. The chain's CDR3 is CASSSSISGLGNTIYF. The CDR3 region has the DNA TGTGCCAGCAGTTCATCTATCTCGGGCCTCGGAAACACCATATATTTT.

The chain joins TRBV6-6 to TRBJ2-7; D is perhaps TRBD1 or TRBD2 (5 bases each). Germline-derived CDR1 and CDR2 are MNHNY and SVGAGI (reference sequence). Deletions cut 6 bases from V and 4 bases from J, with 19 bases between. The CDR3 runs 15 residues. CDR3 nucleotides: TGTGCCAGCAGCGGACCCGGGACGGACGCATACGAGCAGTACTTC. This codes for CASSGPGTDAYEQYF.

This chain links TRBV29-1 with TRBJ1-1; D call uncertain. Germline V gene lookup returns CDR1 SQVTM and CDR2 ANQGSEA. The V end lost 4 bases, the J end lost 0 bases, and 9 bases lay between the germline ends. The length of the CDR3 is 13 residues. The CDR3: CSVGMRMNTEAFF. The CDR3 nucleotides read TGCAGCGTTGGAATGCGGATGAACACTGAAGCTTTCTTT.

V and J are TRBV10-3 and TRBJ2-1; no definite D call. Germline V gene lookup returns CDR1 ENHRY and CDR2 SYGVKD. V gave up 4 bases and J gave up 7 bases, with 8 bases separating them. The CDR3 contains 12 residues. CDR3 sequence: CAISVQENEQFF. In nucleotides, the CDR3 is TGTGCCATCAGTGTTCAGGAGAATGAGCAGTTCTTC.

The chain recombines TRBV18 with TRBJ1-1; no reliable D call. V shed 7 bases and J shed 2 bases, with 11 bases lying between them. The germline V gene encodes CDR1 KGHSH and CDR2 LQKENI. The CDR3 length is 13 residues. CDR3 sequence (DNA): TGTGCCAGCTTCTCAGGAGTAAACACTGAAGCTTTCTTT. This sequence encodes CASFSGVNTEAFF. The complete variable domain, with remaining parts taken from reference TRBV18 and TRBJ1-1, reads NAGVMQNPRHLVRRRGQEARLRCSPMKGHSHVYWYRQLPEEGLKFMVYLQKENIIDESGMPKERFSAEFPKEGPSILRIQQVVRGDSAAYFCASFSGVNTEAFFGQGTRLTVV.

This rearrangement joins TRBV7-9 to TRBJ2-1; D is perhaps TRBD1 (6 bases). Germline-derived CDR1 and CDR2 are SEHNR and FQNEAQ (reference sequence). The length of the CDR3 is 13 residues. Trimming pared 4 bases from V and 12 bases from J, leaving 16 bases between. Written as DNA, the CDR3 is TGTGCCAGCAGCTCCAGGACAGCCCGTGGGCAGTTCTTC. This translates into CASSSRTARGQFF.

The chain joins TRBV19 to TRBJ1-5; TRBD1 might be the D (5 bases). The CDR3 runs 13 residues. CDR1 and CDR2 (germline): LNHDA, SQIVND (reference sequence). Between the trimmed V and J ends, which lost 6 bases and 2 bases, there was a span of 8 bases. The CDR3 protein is CASSQGRNQPQHF. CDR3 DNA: TGTGCCAGTAGCCAGGGACGCAATCAGCCCCAGCATTTT.

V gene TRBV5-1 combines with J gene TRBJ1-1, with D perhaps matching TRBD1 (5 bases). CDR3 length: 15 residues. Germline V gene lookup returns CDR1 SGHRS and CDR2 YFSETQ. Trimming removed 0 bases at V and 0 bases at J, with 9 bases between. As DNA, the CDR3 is TGCGCCAGCAGCTTGGCCGGGGCGCTGAACACTGAAGCTTTCTTT. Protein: CASSLAGALNTEAFF.

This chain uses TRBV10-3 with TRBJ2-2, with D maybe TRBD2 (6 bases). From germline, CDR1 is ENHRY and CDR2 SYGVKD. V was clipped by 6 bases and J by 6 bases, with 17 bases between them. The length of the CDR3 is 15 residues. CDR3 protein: CAIRPGTEGPGELFF. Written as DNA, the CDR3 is TGTGCCATCAGACCCGGGACTGAAGGGCCCGGGGAGCTGTTTTTT.

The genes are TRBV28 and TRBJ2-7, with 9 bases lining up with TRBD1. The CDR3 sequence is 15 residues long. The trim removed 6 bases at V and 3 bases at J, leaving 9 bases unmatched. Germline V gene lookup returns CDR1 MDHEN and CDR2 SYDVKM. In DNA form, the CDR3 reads TGTGCCAGCAGATCGCCCGGGACAGGGTTCTACGAGCAGTACTTC. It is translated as CASRSPGTGFYEQYF.

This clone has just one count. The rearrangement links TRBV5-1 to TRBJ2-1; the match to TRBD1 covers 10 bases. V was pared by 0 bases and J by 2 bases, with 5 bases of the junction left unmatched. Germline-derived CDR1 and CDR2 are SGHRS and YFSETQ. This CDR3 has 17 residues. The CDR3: CASSLETGGFPYNEQFF. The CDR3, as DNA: TGCGCCAGCAGCTTGGAGACAGGGGGCTTCCCCTACAATGAGCAGTTCTTC.

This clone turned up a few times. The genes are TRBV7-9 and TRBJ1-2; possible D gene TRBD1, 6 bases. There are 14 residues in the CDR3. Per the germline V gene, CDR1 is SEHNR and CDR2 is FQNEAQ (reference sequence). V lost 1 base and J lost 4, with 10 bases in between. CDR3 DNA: TGTGCCAGCAGCTTAGGCGGGACAACCTATGGCTACACCTTC. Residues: CASSLGGTTYGYTF.

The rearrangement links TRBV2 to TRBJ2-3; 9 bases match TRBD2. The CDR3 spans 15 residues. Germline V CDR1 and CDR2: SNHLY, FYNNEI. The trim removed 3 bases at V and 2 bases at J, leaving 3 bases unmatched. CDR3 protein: CASSDAGGTTDTQYF. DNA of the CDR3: TGTGCCAGCAGTGATGCGGGGGGGACCACAGATACGCAGTATTTT.

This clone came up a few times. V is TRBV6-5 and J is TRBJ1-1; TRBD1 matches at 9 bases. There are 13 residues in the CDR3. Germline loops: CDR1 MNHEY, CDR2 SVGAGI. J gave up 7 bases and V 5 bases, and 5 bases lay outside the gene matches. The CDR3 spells CASSRGQGGEAFF. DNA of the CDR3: TGTGCCAGCAGTCGGGGACAGGGCGGTGAAGCTTTCTTT.

CDR3 region: CASRVGLGAHEKLFF. CDR3 coding DNA: TGCGCCAGCAGAGTGGGTTTGGGGGCACACGAAAAACTGTTTTTT. The chain uses TRBV5-1 and TRBJ1-4, with a possible D match to TRBD1 (6 bases). V was trimmed by 5 bases and J by 8 bases, leaving 19 bases between them. The CDR3 totals 15 residues. CDR1 and CDR2 (germline): SGHRS, YFSETQ.

The CDR3 loop reads CASSLGTALTGELFF. The CDR3 DNA is TGTGCCAGCTCACTCGGGACGGCCCTCACCGGGGAGCTGTTTTTT. The chain is built from TRBV18 and TRBJ2-2; D tentatively fits TRBD1 or TRBD2 (5 bases each). The CDR3 is 15 residues long. V shed 4 bases and J shed 4 bases, with 13 bases lying between them. Germline V lookup: CDR1 KGHSH, CDR2 LQKENI.

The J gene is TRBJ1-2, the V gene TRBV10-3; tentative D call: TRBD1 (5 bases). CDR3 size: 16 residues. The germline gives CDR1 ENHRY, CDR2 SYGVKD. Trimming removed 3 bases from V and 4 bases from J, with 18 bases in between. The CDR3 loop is CAISDPGTAFSYGYTF. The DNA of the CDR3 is TGTGCCATCAGTGACCCCGGGACCGCCTTTAGCTATGGCTACACCTTC.

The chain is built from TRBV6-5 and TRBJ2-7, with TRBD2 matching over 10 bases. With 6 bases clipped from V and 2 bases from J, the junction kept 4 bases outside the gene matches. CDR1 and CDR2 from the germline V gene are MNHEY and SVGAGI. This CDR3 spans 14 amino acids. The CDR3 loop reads CASSPSGGPYEQYF. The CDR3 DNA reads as TGTGCCAGCAGCCCTAGCGGGGGCCCCTACGAGCAGTACTTC.